These 23 T cell receptor beta chains share one sample of origin, sequenced in a study of blood T cell repertoires in COVID-19. Clones were read by immunoSEQ multiplex PCR, and TCRdb kept only the in-frame ones, dropping some. Among roughly 180,000 clones listed, approximately 86% were seen once. The sample taken for sequencing was peripheral blood. The source of these receptors is a young man with acute or convalescent COVID-19.

The chain joins TRBV5-1 to TRBJ2-3; no reliable D call. There are 12 residues in the CDR3. Trimming took off 4 bases at V and 4 bases at J, with 7 bases between the two ends. Germline CDR1 reads SGHRS; CDR2 reads YFSETQ. CDR3 region: CASSVGADTQYF. CDR3 in DNA: TGCGCCAGCAGCGTAGGAGCAGATACGCAGTATTTT.

In this sample, this clone turned up a few times. The chain combines TRBV7-2 with TRBJ1-1; D possibly corresponds to TRBD1 (5 bases). Trimming took 11 bases from V and 4 from J, leaving 14 bases between them. The CDR3 runs to 12 residues. Per the germline V gene, CDR1 is SGHTA and CDR2 is FQGNSA. The CDR3, as DNA: TGTGCCTCCCAGGAAGGGGTCACTGAAGCTTTCTTT. Its translation: CASQEGVTEAFF.

This clone has only one observation. The chain has TRBV6-1 and TRBJ1-2; 8 positions agree with TRBD1. V dropped 1 base and J dropped 4; count of bases not matched to a gene: 14. Germline lookup yields CDR1 MNHNS and CDR2 SASEGT. The CDR3 loop spans 18 amino acids. The DNA for the CDR3 is TGTGCCAGCAGTGAAGTAGTGGGACAGGTCGCGTCTGGCTATGGCTACACCTTC. Its protein product is CASSEVVGQVASGYGYTF.

The chain uses TRBV20-1 and TRBJ2-5; TRBD2 is a possible D gene (6 bases). The CDR3 totals 13 residues. Per the germline V gene, CDR1 is DFQATT and CDR2 is SNEGSKA (reference sequence). V shed 3 bases and J shed 4 bases, with 12 bases lying between them. The CDR3 loop is CSASWGVRETQYF. The CDR3, as DNA: TGCAGTGCTAGTTGGGGGGTCCGAGAGACCCAGTACTTC.

This chain links TRBV11-2 with TRBJ2-1; 7 bases are shared with TRBD2. CDR1 is SGHAT, CDR2 FQNNGV, per germline. V lost 5 bases and J lost 6; bases outside the gene matches: 4. CDR3 size: 13 residues. As DNA, the CDR3 is TGTGCCAGCAGCAACCGCGGGGGCAATGAGCAGTTCTTC. Its protein product is CASSNRGGNEQFF.

The CDR3 sequence: CASSIPGQPQHF. CDR3 bases: TGTGCCAGTAGTATTCCGGGTCAGCCCCAGCATTTT. The chain couples TRBV19 to TRBJ1-5, with D unresolved. Germline V gives CDR1 LNHDA, CDR2 SQIVND (reference sequence). Between the trimmed V and J ends, which lost 3 bases and 6 bases, there was a span of 6 bases. The CDR3 loop spans 12 amino acids.

The rearrangement links TRBV6-6 to TRBJ1-5; tentatively, D is TRBD1 (5 bases). V shed 6 bases and J shed 0 bases, with 6 bases lying between them. This CDR3 is built from 13 residues. The V gene's germline CDR1 is MNHNY and CDR2 SVGAGI (reference sequence). This CDR3 reads CASSGGSNQPQHF. The CDR3, as DNA: TGTGCCAGCAGCGGGGGTAGCAATCAGCCCCAGCATTTT.

The chain carries TRBV30 and TRBJ2-5; 11 bases fit TRBD2. CDR1 is GTSNPN, CDR2 SVGIG, per germline (reference sequence). This CDR3 is 15 amino acids long. V lost 4 bases to trimming and J lost 4 bases; unmatched junction nucleotides: 8. Here the CDR3 reads CAWTMTSGVRETQYF. CDR3 DNA sequence: TGTGCCTGGACCATGACTAGCGGGGTTCGAGAGACCCAGTACTTC.

The chain links TRBV5-1 to TRBJ2-3, with D possibly TRBD1 on 5 matching bases. The CDR3 runs to 16 residues. The germline gives CDR1 SGHRS, CDR2 YFSETQ. V was shortened by 2 bases and J by 2 bases, with 15 bases between the two germline ends. CDR3 loop: CASSLQALGNTDTQYF. The CDR3 coding sequence is TGCGCCAGCAGCTTACAGGCGTTGGGGAACACAGATACGCAGTATTTT.

This clone was recorded once. This sequence joins TRBV5-1 and TRBJ2-5; 8 bases match TRBD1. Germline V CDR1 and CDR2: SGHRS, YFSETQ. The J segment lost 1 base and the V segment lost 4 bases, leaving 3 bases of the junction unmatched. This CDR3 comprises 14 residues. The CDR3 loop is CASSSRGLQETQYF. DNA of the CDR3: TGCGCCAGCAGCAGCAGGGGGCTCCAAGAGACCCAGTACTTC.

This clone was recorded only once. This chain links TRBV10-1 with TRBJ2-1, with a possible D match to TRBD2 (5 bases). The V end was cut by 1 base, the J end by 10 bases, with 8 bases between. The CDR3 runs to 12 residues. Germline-derived CDR1 and CDR2 are WNHNN and SYGVQD (reference sequence). The CDR3 is CASSEFRGEQFF. The CDR3 DNA reads TGCGCCAGCAGTGAGTTTCGAGGGGAGCAGTTCTTC.

The rearrangement joins TRBV18 to TRBJ2-7; D gene unclear. Germline CDR1 reads KGHSH; CDR2 reads LQKENI. This CDR3 is built from 13 residues. V dropped 5 bases and J dropped 2 bases, with 10 bases sitting between them. The CDR3 protein is CASSAAETYEQYF. In DNA, the CDR3 is TGTGCCAGCTCAGCTGCGGAGACCTACGAGCAGTACTTC.

This clone was counted between two and nine times. V gene TRBV3-1 (or the pseudogene TRBV3-2) combines with J gene TRBJ1-3; D unclear. V was clipped by 4 bases and J by 7 bases, with 17 bases between them. The CDR3 covers 15 residues. Germline CDR1 reads LGHDT; CDR2 reads YNNKEL (reference sequence). The DNA of the CDR3 is TGTGCCAGCAGCCTCAAGACAACCACCTCGAACACCATATATTTT. This sequence encodes CASSLKTTTSNTIYF.

The chain links TRBV13 to TRBJ2-2, with 8 nucleotides matching TRBD2. The CDR3 length is 16 residues. V lost 5 bases, J lost 5 bases, and 10 bases stayed unmatched. Germline CDR1 is PRHDT and CDR2 is FYEKMQ (reference sequence). The CDR3 protein is CASSRRLATGTGELFF. CDR3 bases: TGTGCCAGCAGCAGACGACTAGCGACGGGAACCGGGGAGCTGTTTTTT.

This chain connects TRBV6-1 to TRBJ2-7; TRBD2 matches at 10 bases. Trimming took 4 bases from V and 3 from J; bases not matched to a gene: 9. CDR3 length: 16 residues. Germline values: CDR1 MNHNS, CDR2 SASEGT. The CDR3 loop reads CASSVASGGPIYEQYF. The CDR3 DNA is TGTGCCAGCAGTGTGGCTAGCGGGGGACCTATCTACGAGCAGTACTTC.

The genes are TRBV5-4 and TRBJ2-5; D uncertain. V was clipped by 4 bases and J by 0 bases, with 4 bases between them. The germline gives CDR1 SGHNT, CDR2 YYREEE (reference sequence). This CDR3 contains 12 residues. The CDR3 DNA sequence: TGTGCCAGCAGCCTGTACCAAGAGACCCAGTACTTC. Translating gives CASSLYQETQYF. Based on the CDR3 plus reference TRBV5-4 and TRBJ2-5, the full variable domain is ETGVTQSPTHLIKTRGQQVTLRCSSQSGHNTVSWYQQALGQGPQFIFQYYREEENGRGNFPPRFSGLQFPNYSSELNVNALELDDSALYLCASSLYQETQYFGPGTRLLVL.

This chain connects TRBV7-2 to TRBJ1-1; D call uncertain. This CDR3 spans 14 amino acids. Trimming removed 3 bases from V and 3 bases from J, with 11 bases in between. The germline V gene has CDR1 SGHTA and CDR2 FQGNSA. Written as DNA, the CDR3 is TGTGCCAGCAGCTTTCGGGAGGCGTACACTGAAGCTTTCTTT. Translated: CASSFREAYTEAFF. Full variable domain (outside the CDR3, taken from reference TRBV7-2 and TRBJ1-1): GAGVSQSPSNKVTEKGKDVELRCDPISGHTALYWYRQSLGQGLEFLIYFQGNSAPDKSGLPSDRFSAERTGGSVSTLTIQRTQQEDSAVYLCASSFREAYTEAFFGQGTRLTVV.

The J gene is TRBJ2-5, the V gene TRBV7-9; the D gene is possibly TRBD2 (6 bases). CDR3 size: 15 residues. From germline, CDR1 is SEHNR and CDR2 FQNEAQ (reference sequence). V gave up 5 bases and J gave up 5 bases, with 18 bases separating them. The CDR3 region has the DNA TGTGCCAGCAGCCCAACGGGACTCATGAGGGAGACCCAGTACTTC. Residues: CASSPTGLMRETQYF. Complete variable domain (other parts from reference TRBV7-9 and TRBJ2-5): DTGVSQNPRHKITKRGQNVTFRCDPISEHNRLYWYRQTLGQGPEFLTYFQNEAQLEKSRLLSDRFSAERPKGSFSTLEIQRTEQGDSAMYLCASSPTGLMRETQYFGPGTRLLVL.

The table lists this clone with a count of one. V is TRBV5-1 and J is TRBJ1-4; 8 nucleotides match TRBD1. The germline gives CDR1 SGHRS, CDR2 YFSETQ. The CDR3 consists of 14 residues. The V and J ends lost 7 bases and 5 bases, in that order; junction bases with no gene match: 7. In DNA form, the CDR3 reads TGCGCCAGCTCCGGACAGGGAACGAATGAAAAACTGTTTTTT. Amino acid sequence: CASSGQGTNEKLFF.

V is TRBV19 and J is TRBJ2-5, with TRBD1 as a possible D gene (6 bases). This CDR3 comprises 13 residues. The germline V gene encodes CDR1 LNHDA and CDR2 SQIVND (reference sequence). Deletions cut 4 bases from V and 5 bases from J, with 11 bases between. The CDR3 sequence: CASSNQGRETQYF. CDR3 sequence (DNA): TGTGCCAGTAGTAACCAGGGGCGCGAGACCCAGTACTTC.

The V and J genes are TRBV7-8 and TRBJ2-7, with no clear D. The CDR3 length is 14 residues. CDR1 and CDR2 (germline): SGHVS, FQNEAQ. V was clipped by 5 bases and J by 0 bases, with 11 bases between them. CDR3 amino acids: CASSLQVPSYEQYF. DNA of the CDR3: TGTGCCAGCAGCCTTCAGGTCCCCTCCTACGAGCAGTACTTC.

This clone has more than one count but fewer than ten. The rearrangement uses TRBV11-2 and TRBJ1-3; possibly TRBD1 for D (6 bases). Trimming removed 5 bases at V and 0 bases at J, with 14 bases between. The germline gives CDR1 SGHAT, CDR2 FQNNGV. The CDR3 consists of 16 residues. Here the CDR3 DNA reads TGTGCCAGCAGCGACCGGGACATAAGCTCTGGAAACACCATATATTTT. Encoded protein: CASSDRDISSGNTIYF.

V gene TRBV4-1 combines with J gene TRBJ2-3, with 8 bases fitting TRBD1. There are 16 residues in the CDR3. The ends lost 3 bases at V and 2 bases at J; junction bases unmatched: 7. Germline CDR1 MGHRA, CDR2 YSYEKL. CDR3 amino acids: CASSQDLTGVTDTQYF. The CDR3 DNA reads as TGCGCCAGCAGCCAGGACCTGACAGGGGTCACAGATACGCAGTATTTT.